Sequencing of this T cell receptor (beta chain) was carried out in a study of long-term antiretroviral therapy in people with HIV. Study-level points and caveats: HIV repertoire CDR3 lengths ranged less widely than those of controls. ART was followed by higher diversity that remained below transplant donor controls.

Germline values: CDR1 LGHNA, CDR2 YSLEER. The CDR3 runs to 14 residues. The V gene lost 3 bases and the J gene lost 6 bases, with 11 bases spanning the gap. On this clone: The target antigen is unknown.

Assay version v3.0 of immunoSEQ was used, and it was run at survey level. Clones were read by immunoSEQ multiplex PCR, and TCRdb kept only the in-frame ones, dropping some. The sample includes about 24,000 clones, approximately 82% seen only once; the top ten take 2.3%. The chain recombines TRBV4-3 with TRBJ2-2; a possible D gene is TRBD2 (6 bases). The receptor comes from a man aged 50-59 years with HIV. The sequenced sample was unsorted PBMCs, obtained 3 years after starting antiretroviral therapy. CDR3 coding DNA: TGCGCCAGCAGCCATCGGACTACGGCCGGGGAGCTGTTTTTT. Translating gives CASSHRTTAGELFF.